This T cell receptor beta chain was sequenced in a study of long-term antiretroviral therapy in people with HIV (dated by TCRdb to the early 2020s). General notes on the study: The earliest samples were collected approximately a decade before the 2015 WHO recommendation for immediate ART, a period when ART was typically delayed until CD4 counts fell. About 40% of the 30 participants with HIV were female. The cohort contributed under 200 cryopreserved PBMC samples from 30 adults with confirmed HIV infection, collected serially over a mean of 6 years (range 1-12). No cross-contamination during QIAcube processing was seen in test extractions of a monoclonal T-cell line run alongside roughly 35 polyclonal samples. A retrospective serial study tested whether changes in peripheral blood TRB repertoire composition and diversity were associated with ART initiation and durable HIV suppression.

Notes on this clone: Its cognate antigen has yet to be identified. Base-call qualities are not available, and no considerably larger clone is one nucleotide away.

Participants were included only if at least one PBMC sample before ART initiation and at least two post-ART samples were available. All participants with HIV were treated in the United States of America. Cryopreserved samples of about 0.95-10 million PBMC were thawed and washed before DNA extraction. At the time of the earliest PBMC sample, participants with HIV were aged between about 23 and 55 years. Per participant, PBMC samples came from 1-4 timepoints prior to ART initiation and 2-8 timepoints following ART initiation, for a median of 7 samples. Serial HIV viral load, CD4+ T-cell count, ART history and demographic data were obtained for every participant. A Qiagen kit on a QIAcube was used to extract genomic DNA from unsorted PBMC, with samples processed in batches of 12. V drops 5 bases and J drops 12 bases, leaving 25 bases in between. CDR1 is given as LGHNT and CDR2 as FRNRAP, both from the germline V gene. The CDR3 spans 15 residues, from the cysteine through the phenylalanine. The DNA shown is the 45-base CDR3, in frame from base 1.

Here is what the overall study found, with its caveats: Since PBMC availability was limited, sequencing covered only the TCR beta chain, with no alpha chain pairing. The repertoire was dominated across all time points by expanded TRB clones identified before ART initiation, although this dominance was seen to fluctuate and to decrease in many PLHIV after ART. Narrower CDR3 length ranges were observed in HIV repertoires than in controls, and an antigen-experienced repertoire with only a slight naive shift after ART was suggested by the network structure. Inferences about post-ART repertoire changes were limited because no data were available on ART adherence, viral resistance or therapy changes. The samples were dated from about 2003 to 2017, and the ART regimens that were used may be less effective than current ART regimens. ART initiation was associated with a significant increase in TRB diversity, but diversity stayed significantly below transplant donor controls even after long-term ART. Unsorted PBMC were profiled instead of sorted CD4+ and CD8+ T cells because pre-ART samples had limited cell numbers.

The immunoSEQ hsTCRB v3.0 assay was used at survey level resolution to sequence the TRB variable region. TRB sequencing targeted a depth of about 40,000-55,000 T-cell genomes per sample. An Illumina MiSeq with a v3 150-cycle kit was used to sequence the pooled TRB libraries. The study's processing was this. Repertoire analysis was run in R within a reproducible Nextflow workflow that covered QC, data transformation and analysis. Custom analyses were implemented in LymphoSeq2, an R package for AIRR-Seq data exploration. A few samples yielding fewer than 5000 total TRB sequences were excluded, leaving about 190 analyzed HIV repertoires. Of the 188 retained HIV repertoires, about 60 were collected before and roughly 130 after ART initiation. Repertoires were downsampled to 5000 TRB nucleotide sequences, with summary statistics averaged over 100 downsampling iterations. The analysis kept only TRB sequences whose CDR3 regions were at least seven amino acids long. A Shannon entropy-derived clonality score and the Gini coefficient were used to measure diversity. In the repertoire networks, any two of the top 5000 CDR3 amino acid sequences were linked whenever the two sequences differed by an edit distance of one. Antigen specificity groups and MHC restriction were predicted for TRB CDR3 amino acid sequences with GLIPH2. Known CMV, EBV, HIV or tissue antigen associations were flagged by matching CDR3 amino acid sequences against VDJdb and McPAS-TCR. Pre-ART, post-ART and control groups were compared with Wilcoxon signed-rank tests and Holm-Bonferroni correction. TCRdb carries this immuneACCESS record with in-frame sequences only. Its versions omit some clonotypes, under half of them owing to an unresolved V gene in the studies checked, with the rest unexplained. V and J calls plus clone size are reproduced from that table; the DNA served to infer D and trimming. Recorded for this sample are approximately 23,000 clones; 70% to 90% of them occurred a single time. The ten top clones hold under 5% of the sample.

The sequence derives from a man aged 35 to 55 with HIV. The sequencing used unsorted PBMCs, collected approximately 2.7 years after starting antiretroviral therapy. The V gene is TRBV12-5 and the J gene is TRBJ1-2, with the D gene not confidently named. The nucleotide sequence reads as follows: TGTGCTAGTGGTGGATCGACGAGAGCAGCGCGACTGGACACCTTC. Translated, this gives CASGGSTRAARLDTF.